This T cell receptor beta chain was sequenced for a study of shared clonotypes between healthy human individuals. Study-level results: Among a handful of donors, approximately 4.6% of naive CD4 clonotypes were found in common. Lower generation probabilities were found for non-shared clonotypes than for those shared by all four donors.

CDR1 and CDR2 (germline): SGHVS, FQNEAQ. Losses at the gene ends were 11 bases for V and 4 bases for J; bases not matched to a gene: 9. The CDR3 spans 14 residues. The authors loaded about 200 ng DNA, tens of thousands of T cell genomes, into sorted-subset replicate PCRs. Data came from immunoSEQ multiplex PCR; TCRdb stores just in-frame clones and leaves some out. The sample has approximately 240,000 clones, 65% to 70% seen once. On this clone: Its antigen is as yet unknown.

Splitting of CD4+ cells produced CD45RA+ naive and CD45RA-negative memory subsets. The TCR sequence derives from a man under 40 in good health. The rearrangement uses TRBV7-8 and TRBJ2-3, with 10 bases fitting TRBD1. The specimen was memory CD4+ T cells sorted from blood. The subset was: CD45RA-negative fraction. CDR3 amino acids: CASLDRGLSDTQYF. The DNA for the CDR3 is TGTGCCTCGCTAGACAGGGGGCTTTCAGATACGCAGTATTTT.